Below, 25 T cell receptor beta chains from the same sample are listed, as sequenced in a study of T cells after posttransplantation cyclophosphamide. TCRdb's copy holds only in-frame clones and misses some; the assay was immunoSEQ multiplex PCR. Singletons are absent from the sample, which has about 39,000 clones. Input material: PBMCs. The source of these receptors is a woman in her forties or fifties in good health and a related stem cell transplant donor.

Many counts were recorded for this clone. The CDR3 DNA reads TGTGCCAGCAGTGTAAACAGGGGTGATACGCAGTATTTT. Residues: CASSVNRGDTQYF. The chain combines TRBV27 with TRBJ2-3, with 7 bases that match TRBD1. Unmatched junction bases numbered 5, after V lost 5 bases and J lost 6 bases. CDR3 size: 13 residues. Germline assignment: CDR1 MNHEY and CDR2 SMNVEV (reference sequence).

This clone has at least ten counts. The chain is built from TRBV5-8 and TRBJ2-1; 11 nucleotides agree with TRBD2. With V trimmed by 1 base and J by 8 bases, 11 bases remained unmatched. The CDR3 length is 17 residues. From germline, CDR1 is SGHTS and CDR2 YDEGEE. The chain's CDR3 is CASSLRLAGGLRDEQFF. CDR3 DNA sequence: TGTGCCAGCAGCTTGCGGCTAGCGGGGGGCCTTAGGGATGAGCAGTTCTTC.

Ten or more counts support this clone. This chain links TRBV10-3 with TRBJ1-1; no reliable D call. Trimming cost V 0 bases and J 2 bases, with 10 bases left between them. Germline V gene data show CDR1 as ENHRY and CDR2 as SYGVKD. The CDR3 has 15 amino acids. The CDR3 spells CAISESQDLNTEAFF. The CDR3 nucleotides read TGTGCCATCAGTGAGTCCCAGGATCTAAACACTGAAGCTTTCTTT.

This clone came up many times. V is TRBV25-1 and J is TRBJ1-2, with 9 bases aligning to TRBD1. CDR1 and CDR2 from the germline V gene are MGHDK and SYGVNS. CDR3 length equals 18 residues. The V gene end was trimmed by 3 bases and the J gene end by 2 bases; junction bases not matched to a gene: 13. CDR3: CASSDLGQGRLGNYGYTF. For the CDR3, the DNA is TGTGCCAGCAGTGACCTCGGACAGGGGAGGCTTGGGAACTATGGCTACACCTTC.

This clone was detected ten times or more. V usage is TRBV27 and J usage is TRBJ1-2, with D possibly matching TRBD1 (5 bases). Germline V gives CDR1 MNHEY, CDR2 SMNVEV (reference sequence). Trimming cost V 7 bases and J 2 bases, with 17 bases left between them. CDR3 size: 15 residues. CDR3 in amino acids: CASKTVREENYGYTF. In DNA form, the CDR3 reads TGTGCCAGCAAAACCGTCAGGGAGGAGAACTATGGCTACACCTTC.

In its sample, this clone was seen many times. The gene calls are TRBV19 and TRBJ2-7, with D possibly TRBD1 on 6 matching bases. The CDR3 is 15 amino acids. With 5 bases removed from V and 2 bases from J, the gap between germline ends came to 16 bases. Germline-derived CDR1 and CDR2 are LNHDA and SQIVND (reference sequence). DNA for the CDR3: TGTGCCAGTAGTCTGACCCCCGGGGACACCTACGAGCAGTACTTC. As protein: CASSLTPGDTYEQYF.

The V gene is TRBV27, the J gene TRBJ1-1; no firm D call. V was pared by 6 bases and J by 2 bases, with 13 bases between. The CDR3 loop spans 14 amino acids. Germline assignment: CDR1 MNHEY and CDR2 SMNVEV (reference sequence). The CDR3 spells CASRNIGGNTEAFF. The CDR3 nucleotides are TGTGCCAGCAGGAATATAGGCGGAAACACTGAAGCTTTCTTT.

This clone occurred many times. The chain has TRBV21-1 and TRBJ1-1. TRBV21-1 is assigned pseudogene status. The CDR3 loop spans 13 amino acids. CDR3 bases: TGTGCCAGCAGCAATCCCGCGGTCACTGAAGCTTTCTTT. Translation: CASSNPAVTEAFF.

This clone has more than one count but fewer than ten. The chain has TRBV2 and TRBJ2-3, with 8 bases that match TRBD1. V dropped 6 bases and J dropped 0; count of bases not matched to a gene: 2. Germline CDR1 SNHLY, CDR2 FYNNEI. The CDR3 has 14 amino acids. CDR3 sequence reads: CASRGDRSTDTQYF. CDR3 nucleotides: TGTGCCAGCAGGGGGGACAGGAGCACAGATACGCAGTATTTT.

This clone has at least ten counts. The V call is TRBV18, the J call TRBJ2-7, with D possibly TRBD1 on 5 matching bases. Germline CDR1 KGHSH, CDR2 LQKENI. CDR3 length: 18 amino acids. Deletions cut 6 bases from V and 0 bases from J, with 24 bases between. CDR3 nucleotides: TGTGCCAGCTCCGAGACCCATACAGGACCTCAAAGCTCCTACGAGCAGTACTTC. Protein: CASSETHTGPQSSYEQYF.

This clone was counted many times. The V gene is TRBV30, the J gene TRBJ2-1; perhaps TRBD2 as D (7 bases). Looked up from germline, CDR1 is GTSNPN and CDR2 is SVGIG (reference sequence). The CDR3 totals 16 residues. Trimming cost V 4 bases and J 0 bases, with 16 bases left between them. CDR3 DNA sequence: TGTGCCTGGATGTTGGGGGGGGGCTCCTCCTACAATGAGCAGTTCTTC. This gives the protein CAWMLGGGSSYNEQFF.

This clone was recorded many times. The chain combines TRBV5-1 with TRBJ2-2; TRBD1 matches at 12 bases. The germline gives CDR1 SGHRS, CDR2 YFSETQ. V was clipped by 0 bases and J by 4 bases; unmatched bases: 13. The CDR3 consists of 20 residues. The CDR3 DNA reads TGCGCCAGCAGCTTGGCCCTGGGACAGGGGGCAAACAGGATCACCGGGGAGCTGTTTTTT. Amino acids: CASSLALGQGANRITGELFF.

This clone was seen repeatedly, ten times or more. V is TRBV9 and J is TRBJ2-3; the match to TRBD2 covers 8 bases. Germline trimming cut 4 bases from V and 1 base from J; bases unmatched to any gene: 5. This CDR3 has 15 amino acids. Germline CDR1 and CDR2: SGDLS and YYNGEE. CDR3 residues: CASSPGTSGTDTQYF. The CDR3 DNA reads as TGTGCCAGCAGCCCCGGGACTAGTGGCACAGATACGCAGTATTTT. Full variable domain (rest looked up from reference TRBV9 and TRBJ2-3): DSGVTQTPKHLITATGQRVTLRCSPRSGDLSVYWYQQSLDQGLQFLIQYYNGEERAKGNILERFSAQQFPDLHSELNLSSLELGDSALYFCASSPGTSGTDTQYFGPGTRLTVL.

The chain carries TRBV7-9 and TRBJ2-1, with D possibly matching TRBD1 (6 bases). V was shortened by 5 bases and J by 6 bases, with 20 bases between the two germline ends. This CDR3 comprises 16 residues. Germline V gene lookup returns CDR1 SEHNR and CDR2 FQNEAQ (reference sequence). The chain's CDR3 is CASSRWTADTTNEQFF. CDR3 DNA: TGTGCCAGCAGCCGCTGGACAGCCGACACGACCAATGAGCAGTTCTTC.

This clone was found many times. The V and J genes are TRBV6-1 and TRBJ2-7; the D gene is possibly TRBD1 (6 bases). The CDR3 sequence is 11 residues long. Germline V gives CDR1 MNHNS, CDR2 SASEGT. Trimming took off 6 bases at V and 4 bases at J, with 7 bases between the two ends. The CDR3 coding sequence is TGTGCCAGCAGACAGGGATACGAGCAGTACTTC. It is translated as CASRQGYEQYF.

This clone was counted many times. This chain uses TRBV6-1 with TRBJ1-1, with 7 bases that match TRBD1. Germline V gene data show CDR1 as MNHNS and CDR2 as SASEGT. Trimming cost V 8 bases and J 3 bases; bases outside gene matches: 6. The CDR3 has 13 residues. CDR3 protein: CASGLQGYTEAFF. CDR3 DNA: TGTGCCAGCGGACTACAGGGGTACACTGAAGCTTTCTTT.

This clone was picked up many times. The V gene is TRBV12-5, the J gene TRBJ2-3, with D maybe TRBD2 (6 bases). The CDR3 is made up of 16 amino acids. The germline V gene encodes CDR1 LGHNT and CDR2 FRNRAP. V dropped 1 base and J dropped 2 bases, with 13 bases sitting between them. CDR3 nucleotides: TGTGCTAGTGGTTTGGGAATAGCGGCCCCCACAGATACGCAGTATTTT. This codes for CASGLGIAAPTDTQYF.

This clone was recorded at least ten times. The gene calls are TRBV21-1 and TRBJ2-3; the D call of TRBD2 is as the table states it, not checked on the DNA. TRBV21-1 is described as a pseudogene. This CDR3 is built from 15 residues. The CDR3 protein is CASSKYGSSTDTQYF. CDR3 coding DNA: TGTGCCAGCAGCAAATACGGGTCTAGCACAGATACGCAGTATTTT.

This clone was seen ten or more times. The CDR3 DNA sequence: TGCGCCAGCAGCTCCGCTCAGGGGTTGTCACCCCTCCACTTT. This sequence encodes CASSSAQGLSPLHF. V gene TRBV5-1 combines with J gene TRBJ1-6, with a possible D match to TRBD1 (6 bases). The germline V gene has CDR1 SGHRS and CDR2 YFSETQ. The CDR3 has 14 residues. Trimming cost V 3 bases and J 10 bases, with 14 bases left between them.

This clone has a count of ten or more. CDR3 in amino acids: CASSFGDRYNSPLHF. Written as DNA, the CDR3 is TGTGCCAGCAGTTTTGGGGACAGGTATAATTCACCCCTCCACTTT. The chain has TRBV28 and TRBJ1-6; the match to TRBD1 covers 8 bases. V gave up 3 bases and J gave up 4 bases; unmatched junction bases: 2. In germline, CDR1 is MDHEN, CDR2 SYDVKM. This CDR3 is 15 amino acids long. The full variable domain, in which reference TRBV28 and TRBJ1-6 provide the parts outside the CDR3, is DVKVTQSSRYLVKRTGEKVFLECVQDMDHENMFWYRQDPGLGLRLIYFSYDVKMKEKGDIPEGYSVSREKKERFSLILESASTNQTSMYLCASSFGDRYNSPLHFGNGTRLTVT.

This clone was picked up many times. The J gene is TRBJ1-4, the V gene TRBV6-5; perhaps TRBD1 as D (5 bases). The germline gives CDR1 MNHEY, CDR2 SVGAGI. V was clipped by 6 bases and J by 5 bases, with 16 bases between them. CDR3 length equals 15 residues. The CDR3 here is CASRGGTKSNEKLFF. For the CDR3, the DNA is TGTGCCAGCAGGGGGGGGACCAAATCAAATGAAAAACTGTTTTTT.

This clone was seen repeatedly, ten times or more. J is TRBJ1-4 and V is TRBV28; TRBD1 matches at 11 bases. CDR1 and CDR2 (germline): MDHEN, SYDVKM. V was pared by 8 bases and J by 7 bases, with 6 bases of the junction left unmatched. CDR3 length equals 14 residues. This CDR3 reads CASEDRGLGEKLFF. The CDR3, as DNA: TGTGCCAGCGAGGACAGGGGGCTTGGTGAAAAACTGTTTTTT. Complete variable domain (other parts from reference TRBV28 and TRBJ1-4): DVKVTQSSRYLVKRTGEKVFLECVQDMDHENMFWYRQDPGLGLRLIYFSYDVKMKEKGDIPEGYSVSREKKERFSLILESASTNQTSMYLCASEDRGLGEKLFFGSGTQLSVL.

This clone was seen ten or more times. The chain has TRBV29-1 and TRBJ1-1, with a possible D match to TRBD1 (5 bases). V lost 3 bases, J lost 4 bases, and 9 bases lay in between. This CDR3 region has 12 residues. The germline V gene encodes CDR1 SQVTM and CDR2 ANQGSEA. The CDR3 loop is CSVELGATEAFF. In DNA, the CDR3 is TGCAGCGTTGAGCTAGGGGCCACTGAAGCTTTCTTT. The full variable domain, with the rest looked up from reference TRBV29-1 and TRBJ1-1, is SAVISQKPSRDICQRGTSLTIQCQVDSQVTMMFWYRQQPGQSLTLIATANQGSEATYESGFVIDKFPISRPNLTFSTLTVSNMSPEDSSIYLCSVELGATEAFFGQGTRLTVV.

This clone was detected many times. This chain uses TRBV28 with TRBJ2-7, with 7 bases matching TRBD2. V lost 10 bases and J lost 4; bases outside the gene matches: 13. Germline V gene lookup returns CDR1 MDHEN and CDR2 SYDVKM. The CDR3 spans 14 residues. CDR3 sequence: CATWESGASYEQYF. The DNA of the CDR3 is TGTGCCACCTGGGAGAGCGGGGCCTCATACGAGCAGTACTTC.

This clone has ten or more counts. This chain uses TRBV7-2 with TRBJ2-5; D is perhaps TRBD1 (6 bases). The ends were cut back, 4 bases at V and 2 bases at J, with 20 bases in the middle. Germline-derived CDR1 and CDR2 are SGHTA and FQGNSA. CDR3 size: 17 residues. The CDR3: CASSYPSLGALQETQYF. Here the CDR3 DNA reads TGTGCCAGCAGCTACCCCTCGTTGGGGGCGCTACAAGAGACCCAGTACTTC.